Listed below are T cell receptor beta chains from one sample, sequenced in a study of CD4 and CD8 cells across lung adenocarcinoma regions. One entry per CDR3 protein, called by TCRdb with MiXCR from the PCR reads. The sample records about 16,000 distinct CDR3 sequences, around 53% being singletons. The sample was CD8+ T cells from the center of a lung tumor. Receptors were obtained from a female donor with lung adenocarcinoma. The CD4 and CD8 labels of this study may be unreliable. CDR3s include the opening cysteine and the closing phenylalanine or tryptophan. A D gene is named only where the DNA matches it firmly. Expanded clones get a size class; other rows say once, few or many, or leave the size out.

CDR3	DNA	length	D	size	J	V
CASSVGQVETGELFF	TGTGCCAGCAGCGTAGGACAGGTAGAGACCGGGGAGCTGTTTTTT	15	NA	NA	TRBJ2-2	TRBV9
CASSQADGGLGAKNMQYF	TGCGCCAGCAGCCAAGCAGACGGGGGGCTGGGAGCCAAAAACATGCAGTACTTC	18	NA	once	TRBJ2-4	TRBV4-1
CASSYVLPSGTGTDTQYF	TGTGCCAGCAGTTACGTCCTCCCCTCAGGAACGGGGACAGATACGCAGTATTTT	18	NA	medium-sized	TRBJ2-3	TRBV6-5
CASSGQGNTQYF	TGTGCCAGCAGTGGACAGGGAAACACGCAGTACTTC	12	TRBD1	once	TRBJ2-7	TRBV6-1
CASSYSLAGLELFF	TGTGCCAGCAGTTACTCCCTGGCGGGTTTGGAACTGTTTTTT	14	NA	many	TRBJ1-4	TRBV6-5
CASCAGLGGRDQGIQYF	TGTGCCAGTTGTGCAGGGCTGGGGGGCCGTGACCAAGGGATTCAGTACTTC	17	NA	once	TRBJ2-4	TRBV6-1
CASSEAGSTEAQFF	TGTGCCAGCAGCGAGGCAGGGAGCACAGAGGCGCAGTTTTTT	14	NA	NA	TRBJ2-2	TRBV6-1
CASSPGTSAGEQYF	TGTGCCAGCAGTCCCGGGACTAGCGCCGGCGAGCAGTACTTC	14	TRBD2	many	TRBJ2-7	TRBV6-1
CARGLSGASTNTQYF	TGTGCCAGGGGACTCTCGGGGGCTAGCACAAATACGCAGTATTTT	15	NA	NA	TRBJ2-3	TRBV6-1
CASRSGLRAENIQYF	TGTGCCAGCAGGTCGGGGCTGAGAGCCGAAAACATTCAGTACTTC	15	NA	NA	TRBJ2-4	TRBV6-1
CASTDSIGNTQYF	TGCGCCAGCACGGACAGTATCGGGAATACGCAGTATTTT	13	NA	many	TRBJ2-3	TRBV10-1
CASGLIGTNTQYF	TGCGCCAGCGGGCTGATAGGCACAAACACGCAGTATTTT	13	NA	NA	TRBJ2-3	TRBV7-2
CAGSGGGVPETQYF	TGTGCGGGCAGTGGGGGCGGTGTCCCAGAGACCCAGTACTTC	14	NA	NA	TRBJ2-5	TRBV27
CASSSIGSGRSYEQYF	TGTGCCAGCAGTTCGATCGGATCGGGACGGTCCTACGAGCAGTACTTC	16	NA	NA	TRBJ2-7	TRBV27
CASKRLVEETQYF	TGTGCCAGCAAGAGACTAGTGGAGGAGACCCAGTACTTC	13	NA	NA	TRBJ2-5	TRBV3-1
CATSDPIVETQYF	TGTGCCACCAGTGATCCGATCGTAGAGACCCAGTACTTC	13	NA	few	TRBJ2-5	TRBV24-1
CASSDGTATDTQYF	TGCGCCAGCAGCGACGGGACAGCCACAGATACGCAGTATTTT	14	TRBD1	many	TRBJ2-3	TRBV5-1
CASRGQGVHEQFF	TGTGCCAGCAGAGGACAGGGAGTCCATGAGCAGTTCTTC	13	TRBD1	few	TRBJ2-1	TRBV6-4
CASREPGAKNTQYF	TGTGCCAGCAGGGAACCGGGGGCCAAAAATACGCAGTACTTC	14	NA	NA	TRBJ2-4	TRBV6-8
CASSSIGGGGYNEQFF	TGTGCCAGCAGCTCCATTGGGGGCGGGGGGTACAATGAGCAGTTCTTC	16	TRBD2	once	TRBJ2-1	TRBV7-3
CASSQVRGAGGAGETQYF	TGTGCCAGCAGCCAAGTTAGAGGGGCAGGGGGCGCGGGGGAGACCCAGTACTTC	18	TRBD1	few	TRBJ2-5	TRBV4-2
CASRLPGGGSNQPQHF	TGTGCCAGCAGACTCCCGGGGGGGGGAAGCAATCAGCCCCAGCATTTT	16	NA	NA	TRBJ1-5	TRBV6-4
CASSRGRGQETQYF	TGTGCCAGCAGCCGGGGACGAGGCCAAGAGACCCAGTACTTC	14	NA	NA	TRBJ2-5	TRBV4-2
CATSTRVNEQFF	TGTGCCACCAGCACCAGGGTTAATGAGCAGTTCTTC	12	NA	many	TRBJ2-1	TRBV15
CASSDGAGLAGGEEQF	TGTGCCAGCAGTGACGGGGCGGGACTAGCGGGAGGGGAAGAGCAATTC	16	TRBD2	NA	TRBJ2-1	TRBV6-4
CAGSGGRVKETQYF	TGTGCGGGCAGTGGGGGCCGAGTCAAAGAGACCCAGTACTTC	14	NA	once	TRBJ2-5	TRBV6-1
CASSLVGTALTDTQYF	TGTGCCAGCAGTTTAGTCGGGACAGCCCTCACAGATACGCAGTATTTT	16	TRBD1	NA	TRBJ2-3	TRBV27
CASSQDLKPFSYEQYF	TGTGCCAGCAGCCAAGATCTTAAACCCTTCTCCTACGAGCAGTACTTC	16	NA	NA	TRBJ2-7	TRBV3-1
CASRAGGLNQPQHF	TGTGCCAGCAGGGCAGGGGGTTTGAATCAGCCCCAGCATTTT	14	TRBD1	medium-sized	TRBJ1-5	TRBV6-1
CASSYRRTGVPQYF	TGTGCCAGCAGTTACCGACGCACGGGGGTGCCCCAGTATTTT	14	NA	NA	TRBJ2-3	TRBV6-5
CASSLPGGDQPQHF	TGTGCCAGCAGCCTCCCGGGGGGGGATCAGCCCCAGCATTTT	14	NA	many	TRBJ1-5	TRBV4-2
CASSPRRWAKNTQYF	TGTGCCAGCAGTCCGAGGCGGTGGGCCAAAAACACGCAGTACTTT	15	NA	NA	TRBJ2-4	TRBV6-1
CATSRGDRYGYTF	TGTGCCACCAGCAGAGGGGACCGATATGGCTACACCTTC	13	NA	many	TRBJ1-2	TRBV15
CASSYVGAESTGALFF	TGTGCCAGCAGTTACGTTGGGGCTGAGAGCACCGGGGCGCTGTTTTTT	16	NA	NA	TRBJ2-2	TRBV6-5
CASSSGPGTGELFF	TGTGCCAGCAGCTCGGGGCCGGGCACCGGGGAGCTGTTTTTT	14	NA	many	TRBJ2-2	TRBV6-1
CASSYSFMAVGAYEQYF	TGTGCCAGCAGTTACAGTTTTATGGCGGTCGGGGCCTACGAGCAGTACTTC	17	NA	NA	TRBJ2-7	TRBV6-5
CASSDQGANTQYF	TGCGCCAGCAGCGACCAGGGGGCAAATACGCAGTATTTT	13	TRBD1	NA	TRBJ2-3	TRBV10-1
CASSLGGVTETQYF	TGTGCCAGCAGTTTGGGCGGGGTCACAGAGACGCAGTACTTT	14	NA	NA	TRBJ2-3	TRBV27
CASSQDSQQGLHGYTF	TGCGCCAGCAGCCAAGATTCCCAACAGGGTTTGCATGGCTACACCTTC	16	NA	many	TRBJ1-2	TRBV4-1
CASSSQDRKGYTF	TGTGCCAGCAGTTCCCAAGACAGGAAGGGCTACACCTTC	13	NA	NA	TRBJ1-2	TRBV27
CASSAGPYNSPLHF	TGTGCCAGCAGTGCCGGGCCCTATAATTCACCCCTCCACTTT	14	NA	medium-sized	TRBJ1-6	TRBV6-1
CASSEVRGQAGYTF	TGTGCCAGCAGTGAAGTCCGGGGGCAAGCTGGCTACACCTTC	14	NA	NA	TRBJ1-2	TRBV6-1
CASSYQLAGFTGELFF	TGTGCCAGCAGTTATCAGCTAGCGGGATTTACCGGGGAGCTGTTTTTT	16	TRBD2	few	TRBJ2-2	TRBV6-5
CASSSPTFASGEQETQYF	TGTGCCAGCAGTTCCCCCACTTTCGCTAGCGGAGAGCAAGAGACCCAGTACTTC	18	TRBD2	NA	TRBJ2-5	TRBV6-5
CGSSEVLAGRHEGFQYF	TGTGGCAGCAGTGAGGTGCTGGCGGGGCGACACGAAGGGTTTCAGTACTTC	17	NA	NA	TRBJ2-4	TRBV6-1
CASSQADGGGGNPDTQYF	TGCGCCAGCAGCCAAGCAGACGGGGGCGGGGGAAACCCAGATACGCAGTACTTC	18	NA	NA	TRBJ2-7	TRBV4-1
CASSHTGQSFATNEKLFF	TGTGCCAGCAGCCATACGGGACAGTCCTTTGCAACTAATGAAAAACTGTTTTTT	18	TRBD1	NA	TRBJ1-4	TRBV4-2
CASTSIHANTEAFF	TGTGCCAGCACGAGTATTCATGCGAACACTGAAGCTTTCTTT	14	NA	medium-sized	TRBJ1-1	TRBV6-1
CASRPRDRVVETQYF	TGTGCCAGCAGACCCCGGGACAGGGTGGTGGAGACCCAGTACTTC	15	TRBD1	NA	TRBJ2-5	TRBV6-1
CASSESAGDEKLFF	TGTGCCAGCAGTGAATCGGCGGGGGATGAAAAACTGTTTTTT	14	NA	NA	TRBJ1-4	TRBV6-1
CASKRGQIMNTEAFF	TGCGCCAGCAAAAGGGGACAGATCATGAACACTGAAGCTTTCTTT	15	TRBD1	medium-sized	TRBJ1-1	TRBV10-2
CASRASGRRAPETQYF	TGTGCCAGCAGGGCTAGCGGGCGCCGAGCCCCAGAGACGCAGTATTTC	16	TRBD2	NA	TRBJ2-5	TRBV6-1
CASSEPLNLDRNEQFF	TGTGCCAGCAGCGAACCCCTAAACTTGGACAGGAATGAGCAGTTCTTC	16	TRBD1	few	TRBJ2-1	TRBV6-1
CASSQAGVAGGSQETQYF	TGCGCCAGCAGCCAAGCGGGGGTCGCGGGGGGTAGCCAAGAGACCCAGTATTTT	18	TRBD2	NA	TRBJ2-3	TRBV4-1
CAGSGGGRKETQYF	TGTGCGGGCAGCGGGGGGGGACGAAAAGAGACCCAGTACTTC	14	TRBD2	once	TRBJ2-5	TRBV25-1